The following is a T cell receptor beta chain sequence with its context. This table comes from immunoSEQ multiplex PCR, and its TCRdb copy is limited to in-frame clones, with some not included. The table records fewer than 130,000 clones, approximately 67% of them present only once. The record originates from a study of blood T cell repertoires in COVID-19. The TCR comes from a woman aged 55-69 years with acute or convalescent COVID-19. Sequencing was carried out using peripheral blood.

The CDR3 nucleotides are TGTGCCAGTTCCCCCCAGGATAATTCACCCCTCCACTTT. Encoded protein: CASSPQDNSPLHF. The chain uses TRBV18 and TRBJ1-6; no definite D call. CDR3 length: 13 amino acids. Germline assignment: CDR1 KGHSH and CDR2 LQKENI. Trimming shortened V by 9 bases and J by 5 bases, and 11 bases separated the two germline ends.